This T cell receptor beta chain derives from a study of blood T cell repertoires in COVID-19. Study overall: Collection of acute and convalescent COVID-19 samples took place in the United States, Italy and Spain. Sources were T cells, B-cell-depleted T cells, or PBMCs; the material itself was cDNA or gDNA.

Germline-derived CDR1 and CDR2 are MNHEY and SMNVEV (reference sequence). Losses at the gene ends were 6 bases for V and 8 bases for J; bases not matched to a gene: 8. The CDR3 is 13 residues long. Authors' analysis steps: For nucleated cells, counts were estimated from reference gene primer amplification. This table comes from immunoSEQ multiplex PCR, and its TCRdb copy is limited to in-frame clones, with some not included. The V and J calls and clone size were taken over from that table, and D and trimming were inferred from the DNA. The sample lists about 140,000 clones, approximately 80% occurring once.

The TCR was taken from a woman older than 75 in a cohort sampled during active or convalescent COVID-19. Sequenced material: peripheral blood. V gene TRBV27 combines with J gene TRBJ1-2; 8 bases map to TRBD1. The CDR3 nucleotides read TGTGCCAGCAGCTTAGACAGGGGAGTAGGCTACACCTTC. Translated: CASSLDRGVGYTF.